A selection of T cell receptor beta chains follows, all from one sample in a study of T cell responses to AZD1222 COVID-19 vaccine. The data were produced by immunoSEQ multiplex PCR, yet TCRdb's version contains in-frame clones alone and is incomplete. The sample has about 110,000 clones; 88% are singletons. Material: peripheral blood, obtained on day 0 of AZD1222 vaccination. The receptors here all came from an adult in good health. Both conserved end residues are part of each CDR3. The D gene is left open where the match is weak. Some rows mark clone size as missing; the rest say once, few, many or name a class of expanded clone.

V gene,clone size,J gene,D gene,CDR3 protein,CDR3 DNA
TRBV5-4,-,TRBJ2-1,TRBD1,CASSHGQGSYNEQFF,TGTGCCAGCAGCCACGGACAGGGGTCCTACAATGAGCAGTTCTTC
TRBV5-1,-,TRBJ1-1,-,CASSLVLGTTEAFF,TGCGCCAGCAGCTTGGTGTTAGGGACAACTGAAGCTTTCTTT
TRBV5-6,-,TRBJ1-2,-,CASSLAGTRNYGYTF,TGTGCCAGCAGCTTGGCGGGGACAAGAAACTATGGCTACACCTTC
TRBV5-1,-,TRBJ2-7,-,CASSLTNSGEQYF,TGCGCCAGCAGCCTAACCAATTCGGGTGAGCAGTACTTC
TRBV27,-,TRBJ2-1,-,CASRRTAPPEQFF,TGTGCCAGCAGACGGACTGCGCCCCCTGAGCAGTTCTTC
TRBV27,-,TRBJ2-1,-,CASSLGSSYNEQFF,TGTGCCAGCAGTCTCGGAAGTTCCTACAATGAGCAGTTCTTC
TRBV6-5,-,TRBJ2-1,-,CASSGTGYNEQFF,TGTGCCAGCAGCGGGACTGGCTACAATGAGCAGTTCTTC
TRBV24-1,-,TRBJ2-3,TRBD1,CATSDPGQGRRYYTQYF,TGTGCCACCAGTGACCCTGGACAGGGAAGGCGGTATTATACGCAGTATTTT
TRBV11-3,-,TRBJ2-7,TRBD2,CASSPGGDVYEQYF,TGTGCCAGCAGCCCGGGAGGGGACGTCTACGAGCAGTACTTC
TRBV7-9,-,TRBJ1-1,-,CASSLEVGGRTEAFF,TGTGCCAGCAGCTTAGAGGTAGGCGGTAGAACTGAAGCTTTCTTT
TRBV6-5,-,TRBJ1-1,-,CASHDRMNTEAFF,TGTGCCAGTCATGATAGGATGAACACTGAAGCTTTCTTT
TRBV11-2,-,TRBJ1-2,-,CASSLAQGKNYGYTF,TGTGCCAGCAGCTTAGCCCAGGGCAAAAACTATGGCTACACCTTC
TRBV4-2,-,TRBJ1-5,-,CASAGRENAQPQHF,TGTGCCAGCGCGGGCAGGGAGAACGCTCAGCCCCAGCATTTT
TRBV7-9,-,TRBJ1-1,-,CASSLLDPRRGSHF,TGTGCCAGCAGCTTACTAGATCCCCGTAGGGGATCCCACTTT
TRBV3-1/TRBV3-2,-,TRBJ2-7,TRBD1,CASGRGPEQYF,TGTGCCAGCGGAAGGGGGCCCGAGCAGTACTTC
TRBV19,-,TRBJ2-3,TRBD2,CASAPGLASDTQYF,TGTGCCAGCGCTCCGGGACTAGCGTCGGATACGCAGTATTTT
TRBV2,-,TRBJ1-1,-,CASSENPSSGTEAFF,TGTGCCAGCAGTGAAAACCCCTCTTCCGGCACTGAAGCTTTCTTT
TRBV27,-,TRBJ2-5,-,CASSTTGRTYQETQYF,TGTGCCAGCAGCACCACAGGCAGGACGTACCAAGAGACCCAGTACTTC
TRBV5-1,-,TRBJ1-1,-,CASRTDRNTEAFF,TGCGCCAGCAGGACGGACCGAAACACTGAAGCTTTCTTT
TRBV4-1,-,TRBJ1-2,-,CASSDPGLFPLKNGYTF,TGCGCCAGCAGCGACCCGGGACTTTTCCCCCTAAAGAATGGCTACACCTTC
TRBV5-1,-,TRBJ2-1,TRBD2,CASRPGGLAGGDEQFF,TGCGCCAGCAGGCCCGGCGGGCTAGCGGGTGGGGATGAGCAGTTCTTC
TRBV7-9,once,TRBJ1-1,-,CASSYRTEAFF,TGTGCCAGCAGCTATCGGACAGAAGCTTTCTTT
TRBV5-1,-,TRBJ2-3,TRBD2,CASSTPPGTSRTDTQYF,TGCGCCAGCAGCACCCCTCCTGGGACTAGCCGCACAGATACGCAGTATTTT
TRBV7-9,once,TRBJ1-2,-,CASSLPGYGYTF,TGTGCCAGCAGCTTACCCGGCTATGGCTACACCTTC
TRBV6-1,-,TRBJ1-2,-,CASSEDSGYGYTF,TGTGCCAGCAGTGAAGATTCCGGGTACGGCTACACCTTC
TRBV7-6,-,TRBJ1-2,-,CASSLNVLGARGYTF,TGTGCCAGCAGCTTAAATGTTTTGGGGGCGAGGGGCTACACCTTC
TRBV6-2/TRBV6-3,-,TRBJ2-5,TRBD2,CASSYSSGRIQETQYF,TGTGCCAGCAGTTACTCTAGCGGGAGGATCCAAGAGACCCAGTACTTC
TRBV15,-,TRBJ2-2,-,CATSRVWGTNTGELFF,TGTGCCACCAGCAGAGTCTGGGGGACGAACACCGGGGAGCTGTTTTTT
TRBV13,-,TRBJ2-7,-,CASSLAAVRESSYEQYF,TGTGCCAGCAGCTTAGCGGCAGTGAGGGAAAGCTCCTACGAGCAGTACTTC
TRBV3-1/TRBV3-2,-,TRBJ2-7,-,CASSQVRWTNEQYF,TGTGCCAGCAGCCAAGTCCGTTGGACGAACGAGCAGTACTTC
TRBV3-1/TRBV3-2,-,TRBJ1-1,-,CASSQGPAQAFF,TGTGCCAGCAGCCAAGGGCCCGCCCAAGCTTTCTTT
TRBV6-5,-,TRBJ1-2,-,CASSPTGFYGYTF,TGTGCCAGCAGTCCAACAGGGTTCTATGGCTACACCTTC
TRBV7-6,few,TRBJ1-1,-,CASSLAPGENTEAFF,TGTGCCAGCAGCTTAGCGCCGGGGGAGAACACTGAAGCTTTCTTT
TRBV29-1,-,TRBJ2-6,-,CSVSSGANVLTF,TGCAGCGTTTCATCTGGGGCCAACGTCCTGACTTTC
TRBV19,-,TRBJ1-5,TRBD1,CASNPDRGRNQPQHF,TGTGCCAGTAATCCGGACAGGGGACGCAATCAGCCCCAGCATTTT
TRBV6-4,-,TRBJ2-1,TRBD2,CASSDSRGVYNEQFF,TGTGCCAGCAGTGACTCTCGGGGGGTCTACAATGAGCAGTTCTTC
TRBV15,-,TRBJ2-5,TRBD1,CATSRDRGNLETQYF,TGTGCCACCAGTAGGGACAGGGGAAATTTGGAGACCCAGTACTTC
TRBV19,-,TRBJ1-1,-,CASSWGGPNTEAFF,TGTGCCAGTAGTTGGGGGGGCCCGAACACTGAAGCTTTCTTT
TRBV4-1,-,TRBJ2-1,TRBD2,CASSQPREGLHNEQFF,TGCGCCAGCAGCCAACCTAGGGAGGGTTTACACAATGAGCAGTTCTTC
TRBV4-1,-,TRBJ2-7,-,CASSQDLPTPYEQYF,TGCGCCAGCAGCCAAGATCTTCCCACCCCCTACGAGCAGTACTTC
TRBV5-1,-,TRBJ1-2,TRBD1,CASSTGQGWLGYTF,TGCGCCAGCAGCACCGGACAGGGGTGGCTTGGCTACACCTTC
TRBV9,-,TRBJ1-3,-,CASSVGGGPGNTIYF,TGTGCCAGCAGCGTTGGAGGGGGGCCTGGAAACACCATATATTTT